This TCR beta chain appears in the sequencing data of a study of T cell clonality in common variable immunodeficiency. Points from the study as a whole: The cause of increased CVID clonality remains unclear without subpopulation sequencing. Common variable immunodeficiency TCR beta sequences reportedly had fewer deletions and N-nucleotide insertions.

This clone came up many times. Its specificity is unknown. The missing CDR3 end, 3 residues past where the read stops, is filled in from the germline J gene. Control and CVID samples contributed equal amounts of genomic DNA. Data came from immunoSEQ multiplex PCR; TCRdb stores just in-frame clones and leaves some out. The sample yields about 34,000 clones, without any singletons. Germline trimming cut 7 bases from V and 8 bases from J; bases unmatched to any gene: 5. The CDR3 is 13 residues long. CDR1 and CDR2 (germline): SGHAT, FQNNGV. The sample consisted of peripheral blood mononuclear cells. The chain couples TRBV11-2 to TRBJ2-1; TRBD1 matches 10 bases. The receptor was derived from a human donor with common variable immunodeficiency. Incomplete CDR3 DNA: TGTGCCAGCATCCCGGACAGGGGGGATGAG. It encodes CASIPDRGDE. The complete CDR3 reads CASIPDRGDEQFF.